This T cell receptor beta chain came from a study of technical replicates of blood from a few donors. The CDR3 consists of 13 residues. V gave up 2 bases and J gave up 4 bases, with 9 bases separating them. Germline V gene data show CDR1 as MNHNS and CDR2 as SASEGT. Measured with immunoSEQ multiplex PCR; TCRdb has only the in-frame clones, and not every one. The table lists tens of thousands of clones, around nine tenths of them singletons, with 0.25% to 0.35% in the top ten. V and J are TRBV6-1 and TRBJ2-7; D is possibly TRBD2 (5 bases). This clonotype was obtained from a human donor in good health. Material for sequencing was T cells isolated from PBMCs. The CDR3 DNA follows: TGTGCCAGCAGTGAACCCGACTATTACGAGCAGTACTTC. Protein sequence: CASSEPDYYEQYF.